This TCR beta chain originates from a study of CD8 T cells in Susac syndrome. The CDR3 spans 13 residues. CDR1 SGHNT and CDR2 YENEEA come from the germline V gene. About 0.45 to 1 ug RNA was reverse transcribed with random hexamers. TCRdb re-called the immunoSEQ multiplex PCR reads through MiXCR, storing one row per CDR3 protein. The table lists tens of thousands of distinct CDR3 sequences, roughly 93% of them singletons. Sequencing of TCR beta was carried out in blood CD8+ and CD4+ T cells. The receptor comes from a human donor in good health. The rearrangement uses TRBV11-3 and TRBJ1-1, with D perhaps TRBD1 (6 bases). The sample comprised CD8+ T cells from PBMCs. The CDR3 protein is CAGVDSFIPEAFF. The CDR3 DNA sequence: TGTGCAGGGGTGGACAGTTTCATCCCTGAAGCTTTCTTT.